A single sample is the source of the 3 T cell receptor beta chains below, sequenced in a study of T cell clonality in common variable immunodeficiency (dated by TCRdb to the mid-2010s). Libraries were built with the immunoSEQ multiplex PCR assay. Here the immuneACCESS table is served through TCRdb, limited to in-frame sequences with V and J called. Missing clones are a known gap in these copies; in checked studies unresolved V genes cover under half, and the rest lacks a known reason. The sample comprises 40,000 or so clones, and every one was counted more than once. Approximately 3.6% of the sample is held by the ten biggest clonotypes. The sequencing sample was made of peripheral blood mononuclear cells. Receptors originate from a person aged 18 to 75 in good health.

A remark on this clone: The read terminates 3 residues ahead of where the CDR3 ends, so the germline J gene completes it. The chain has TRBV6-1 and TRBJ1-1, with 9 positions matching TRBD1. V gave up 4 bases and J gave up 4 bases; unmatched junction bases: 1. The CDR3 loop spans 13 amino acids. Germline V lookup: CDR1 MNHNS, CDR2 SASEGT. Here the CDR3 reads CASSAQGATEAFF. The CDR3 DNA, read in part, is TGTGCCAGCAGTGCACAGGGGGCCACTGAA.

This clone was counted ten times or more. The CDR3 end lies 3 residues beyond the end of the read and is filled in from the germline J gene. This rearrangement joins TRBV20-1 to TRBJ2-3, with D maybe TRBD2 (5 bases). V lost 6 bases and J lost 6, with 19 bases in between. Germline assignment: CDR1 DFQATT and CDR2 SNEGSKA (reference sequence). The CDR3 sequence is 14 residues long. The CDR3 DNA, read in part, is TGCAGTGCGGGCGGGTTCTTAGACGGGGATACG. Translated, it gives CSAGGFLDGDT. The entire CDR3 reads CSAGGFLDGDTQYF.

This clone has a count of ten or more. The observed sequence ends 3 residues before the CDR3 terminus, with the missing tail filled in from the germline J gene. This chain links TRBV6-1 with TRBJ2-7; 7 bases align to TRBD1. Trimming took 2 bases from V and 2 from J; bases not matched to a gene: 3. Germline V lookup: CDR1 MNHNS, CDR2 SASEGT. This CDR3 has 14 amino acids. The CDR3 region is CASSESGQAYEQYF. The DNA read from the CDR3 is TGTGCCAGCAGTGAATCAGGACAGGCCTACGAG.